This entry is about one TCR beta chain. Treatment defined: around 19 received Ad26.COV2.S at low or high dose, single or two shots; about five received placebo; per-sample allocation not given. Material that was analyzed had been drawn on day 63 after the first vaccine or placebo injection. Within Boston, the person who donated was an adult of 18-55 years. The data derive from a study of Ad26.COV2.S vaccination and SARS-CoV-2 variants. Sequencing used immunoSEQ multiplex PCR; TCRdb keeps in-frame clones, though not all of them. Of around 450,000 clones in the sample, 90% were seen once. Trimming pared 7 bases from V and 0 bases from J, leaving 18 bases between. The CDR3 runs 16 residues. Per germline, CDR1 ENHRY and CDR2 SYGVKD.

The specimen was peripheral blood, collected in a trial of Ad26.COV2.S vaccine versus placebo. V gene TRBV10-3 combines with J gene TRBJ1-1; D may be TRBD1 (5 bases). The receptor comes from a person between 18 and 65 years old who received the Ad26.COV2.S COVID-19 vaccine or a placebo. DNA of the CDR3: TGTGCCATCAAAGGCCAGGGAAGTCGGGTGAACACTGAAGCTTTCTTT. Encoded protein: CAIKGQGSRVNTEAFF.